This TCR beta chain was sequenced in a study of T cells in Graves' hyperthyroidism and ophthalmopathy. Study results and caveats: Ophthalmopathy was told apart from stable hyperthyroidism by a 13 V-J model.

The investigators amplified TCR beta CDR3 regions from RNA transcripts. The HTBI primer set was used in a first-round RT-PCR of the TCR CDR3. Each CDR3 protein gets one entry after TCRdb re-called the multiplex PCR reads with MiXCR. This table holds some 600,000 distinct CDR3 sequences, more than 11% found once. As concerns this clonotype: The target antigen is unknown.

This CDR3 has 13 residues. Trimming removed 8 bases from V and 1 base from J; junction bases left unmatched: 4. Germline V gene sequence: CDR1 GTSNPN, CDR2 SVGIG (reference sequence). The V and J genes are TRBV30 and TRBJ2-5; 10 nucleotides agree with TRBD1. Material: blood. The clonotype was recovered from a woman in her thirties with Graves' hyperthyroidism that later progressed to Graves' ophthalmopathy. In nucleotides, the CDR3 is TGTGCCGTCAGGACAGGGGGCCAAGAGACCCAGTACTTC. It is translated as CAVRTGGQETQYF.